One sample yielded the 27 T cell receptor beta chains listed below, sequenced in a study of early T cells in non-severe SARS-CoV-2 infection. TCRdb passed the 5' RACE reads through MiXCR, listing each CDR3 protein once. Here the sample spans about 100,000 distinct CDR3 sequences, approximately 13% being singletons. The sequenced sample was whole blood. These receptor sequences come from an adult who was a healthcare worker with PCR-confirmed SARS-CoV-2 infection or an uninfected control (not recorded which).

The chain is built from TRBV5-1 and TRBJ2-5; D is undetermined. The CDR3 length is 12 residues. Per germline, CDR1 SGHRS and CDR2 YFSETQ. Trimming stripped 0 bases from V and 4 bases from J, with 4 bases between. This CDR3 reads CASSLELETQYF. In DNA form, the CDR3 reads TGCGCCAGCAGCTTGGAGTTAGAGACCCAGTACTTC. The full variable domain, completed using reference TRBV5-1 and TRBJ2-5, is KAGVTQTPRYLIKTRGQQVTLSCSPISGHRSVSWYQQTPGQGLQFLFEYFSETQRNKGNFPGRFSGRQFSNSRSEMNVSTLELGDSALYLCASSLELETQYFGPGTRLLVL.

Points on this clonotype: This could be a read error, since a much larger clone is one nucleotide away. Here the CDR3 omits its conserved ending phenylalanine or tryptophan, so a read error is the likely source. The CDR3 region has the DNA TGTGCCAGCAGTGGGGACTCGGGGGAGCAGTACCTC. Residues: CASSGDSGEQYL. This chain uses TRBV2 with TRBJ2-7, with D maybe TRBD2 (6 bases). CDR3 length equals 12 residues. With 4 bases removed from V and 7 bases from J, the gap between germline ends came to 11 bases. Germline CDR1 and CDR2: SNHLY and FYNNEI.

This clonotype came up many times. The genes are TRBV3-1 and TRBJ2-7; tentatively, D is TRBD1 (5 bases). The CDR3 totals 14 residues. Deletions cut 2 bases from V and 4 bases from J, with 12 bases between. The germline V gene has CDR1 LGHDT and CDR2 YNNKEL (reference sequence). The CDR3 sequence: CASSQFTGPYEQYF. CDR3 sequence (DNA): TGTGCCAGCAGCCAATTTACAGGTCCGTACGAGCAGTACTTC.

This clonotype has a handful of counts. The chain is built from TRBV7-9 and TRBJ1-1; the D is unclear. Germline V gene sequence: CDR1 SEHNR, CDR2 FQNEAQ (reference sequence). The V gene lost 2 bases and the J gene lost 4 bases, with 14 bases spanning the gap. The CDR3 spans 15 residues. CDR3 nucleotides: TGTGCCAGCAGCTTAAACACCCCCGGAGGCACTGAAGCTTTCTTT. This codes for CASSLNTPGGTEAFF.

Ten or more counts support this clonotype. The V call is TRBV7-9, the J call TRBJ1-4; TRBD1 might be the D (6 bases). CDR1 is SEHNR and CDR2 is FQNEAQ in the germline V gene (reference sequence). Trimming cost V 5 bases and J 8 bases, with 9 bases left between them. The CDR3 is 12 amino acids. The CDR3 is CASSIRGEKLFF. The DNA for the CDR3 is TGTGCCAGCAGCATCAGGGGAGAAAAACTGTTTTTT. The whole variable domain, filled in from reference TRBV7-9 and TRBJ1-4, reads DTGVSQNPRHKITKRGQNVTFRCDPISEHNRLYWYRQTLGQGPEFLTYFQNEAQLEKSRLLSDRFSAERPKGSFSTLEIQRTEQGDSAMYLCASSIRGEKLFFGSGTQLSVL.

The CDR3 loop reads CASSWTGTGELFF. CDR3 nucleotide sequence: TGTGCCAGCAGCTGGACAGGCACCGGGGAGCTGTTTTTT. V usage is TRBV7-9 and J usage is TRBJ2-2, with TRBD1 matching 7 bases. The CDR3 loop spans 13 amino acids. The V and J ends lost 4 bases and 4 bases, in that order; junction bases with no gene match: 0. CDR1 is SEHNR, CDR2 FQNEAQ, per germline (reference sequence).

The rearrangement uses TRBV5-5 and TRBJ1-1; D is unclear. CDR1 is SGHKS, CDR2 YYEKEE, per germline (reference sequence). Trimming left V 1 base short and J 3 bases short, with 7 bases between. This CDR3 comprises 13 residues. CDR3 coding DNA: TGTGCCAGCAGCTTGCAGGCGGACACTGAAGCTTTCTTT. This sequence encodes CASSLQADTEAFF.

This clonotype is medium-sized. The gene calls are TRBV28 and TRBJ1-1; 8 positions agree with TRBD1. The CDR3 spans 14 residues. J gave up 3 bases and V 5 bases, and 5 bases lay outside the gene matches. The V gene's germline CDR1 is MDHEN and CDR2 SYDVKM. CDR3 bases: TGTGCCAGCAGTCCGGGACAGGTACACACTGAAGCTTTCTTT. It yields the protein CASSPGQVHTEAFF.

A single count supports this clonotype. This could be a read error, since a much larger clone is one nucleotide away. The genes are TRBV28 and TRBJ1-1; D may be TRBD1 (5 bases). V lost 5 bases and J lost 5, with 18 bases in between. The V gene's germline CDR1 is MDHEN and CDR2 SYDVKM. The CDR3 spans 15 residues. CDR3 residues: CASSPPPAGRTEAFF. The CDR3 nucleotides are TGTGCCAGCAGTCCCCCTCCGGCAGGGAGGACTGAAGCTTTCTTT.

The chain is built from TRBV4-1 and TRBJ1-2, with D possibly matching TRBD1 (6 bases). The V and J ends lost 1 base and 0 bases respectively, with 6 bases between them. This CDR3 is built from 14 residues. The V gene's germline CDR1 is MGHRA and CDR2 YSYEKL. The CDR3 nucleotides read TGCGCCAGCAGCCAAGGGACAGCTAACTATGGCTACACCTTC. As protein: CASSQGTANYGYTF.

This clonotype showed up many times. J is TRBJ1-6 and V is TRBV6-2 or TRBV6-3, with TRBD1 as a possible D gene (6 bases). Trimming cost V 5 bases and J 7 bases, with 21 bases left between them. Germline CDR1 reads MNHEY; CDR2 reads SVGEGT. This CDR3 has 17 amino acids. The DNA for the CDR3 is TGTGCCAGCAGTCATTCGAAGGGGGGCTATAAAAATTCACCCCTCCACTTT. This codes for CASSHSKGGYKNSPLHF.

The sample holds a few counts of this clonotype. V gene TRBV2 combines with J gene TRBJ1-2, with D possibly TRBD1 on 6 matching bases. CDR3 size: 13 residues. The V gene lost 4 bases and the J gene lost 4 bases, with 10 bases spanning the gap. Germline-derived CDR1 and CDR2 are SNHLY and FYNNEI. The CDR3, as DNA: TGTGCCAGCAGTGGCGGGGACACCTATGGCTACACCTTC. Protein sequence: CASSGGDTYGYTF. The whole variable domain, remainder taken from reference TRBV2 and TRBJ1-2, is EPEVTQTPSHQVTQMGQEVILRCVPISNHLYFYWYRQILGQKVEFLVSFYNNEISEKSEIFDDQFSVERPDGSNFTLKIRSTKLEDSAMYFCASSGGDTYGYTFGSGTRLTVV.

V gene TRBV28 combines with J gene TRBJ2-3; 7 nucleotides match TRBD2. The CDR3 runs to 13 residues. V gave up 6 bases and J gave up 14 bases; unmatched junction bases: 14. Germline V gene sequence: CDR1 MDHEN, CDR2 SYDVKM. For the CDR3, the DNA is TGTGCCAGCAGCCCCTTCCCAGGACTAGTGGGGTATTTT. It specifies CASSPFPGLVGYF.

This sequence joins TRBV7-6 and TRBJ2-3; the D call may be TRBD1 or TRBD2 (5 bases each). The CDR3 is 14 amino acids. V was trimmed by 5 bases and J by 6 bases, leaving 15 bases between them. Per germline, CDR1 SGHVS and CDR2 FNYEAQ. CDR3 loop: CASSRDPQLDTQYF. In nucleotides, the CDR3 is TGTGCCAGCAGCCGGGACCCCCAGTTGGATACGCAGTATTTT.

The chain couples TRBV28 to TRBJ1-4; 10 bases map to TRBD1. V was clipped by 3 bases and J by 8 bases; unmatched bases: 6. Per the germline V gene, CDR1 is MDHEN and CDR2 is SYDVKM. This CDR3 contains 15 residues. The CDR3 here is CASSFGGQGKEKLFF. CDR3 DNA sequence: TGTGCCAGCAGTTTCGGGGGACAGGGGAAGGAAAAACTGTTTTTT.

This clonotype has only a few counts. The chain combines TRBV2 with TRBJ2-1; D is possibly TRBD1 (6 bases). CDR1 SNHLY and CDR2 FYNNEI come from the germline V gene. V was trimmed by 7 bases and J by 5 bases, leaving 15 bases between them. The length of the CDR3 is 14 residues. The CDR3 here is CASTGHRNNNEQFF. CDR3 nucleotides: TGTGCCAGCACGGGACACCGGAATAACAATGAGCAGTTCTTC.

The chain combines TRBV20-1 with TRBJ1-5; D gene unclear. The V and J ends lost 5 bases and 3 bases respectively, with 17 bases between them. This CDR3 is built from 15 residues. Germline V gene lookup returns CDR1 DFQATT and CDR2 SNEGSKA (reference sequence). The CDR3 loop is CSARPRNSYNQPQHF. The CDR3 DNA follows: TGCAGTGCTCGACCCCGGAACAGCTACAATCAGCCCCAGCATTTT.

DNA of the CDR3: TGCGCCAGCAGCCTGACACCTCCGCAGGATACGCAGTATTTT. Residues: CASSLTPPQDTQYF. The rearrangement uses TRBV4-1 and TRBJ2-3; no clear D gene. Trimming took off 4 bases at V and 6 bases at J, with 14 bases between the two ends. CDR3 length: 14 residues. Germline V gene data show CDR1 as MGHRA and CDR2 as YSYEKL.

In this sample, this clonotype turned up a few times. This chain connects TRBV20-1 to TRBJ2-3, with 8 bases fitting TRBD2. CDR1 is DFQATT and CDR2 is SNEGSKA in the germline V gene (reference sequence). With 3 bases clipped from V and 6 bases from J, the junction kept 8 bases outside the gene matches. CDR3 length: 14 amino acids. CDR3 sequence reads: CSARVAGFVDTQYF. The CDR3 region has the DNA TGCAGTGCTAGGGTAGCGGGGTTCGTCGATACGCAGTATTTT.

This clonotype was seen repeatedly, ten times or more. V gene TRBV4-1 combines with J gene TRBJ2-4; 10 positions match TRBD2. CDR1 is MGHRA and CDR2 is YSYEKL in the germline V gene. Trimming at V came to 0 bases and at J to 0 bases, leaving 11 bases not matched to a gene. The CDR3 is made up of 20 amino acids. The CDR3 is CASSQESRTSGPLAKNIQYF. In DNA form, the CDR3 reads TGCGCCAGCAGCCAAGAAAGTCGGACTAGCGGACCCCTAGCCAAAAACATTCAGTACTTC.

This clonotype occurred many times. The chain combines TRBV2 with TRBJ2-5, with a tentative D call TRBD1 (5 bases). There are 12 residues in the CDR3. CDR1 is SNHLY and CDR2 is FYNNEI in the germline V gene. V was shortened by 7 bases and J by 2 bases, with 8 bases between the two germline ends. As DNA, the CDR3 is TGTGCCAGCAAGTGGACACAAGAGACCCAGTACTTC. It encodes CASKWTQETQYF.

This clonotype has ten or more counts. The chain carries TRBV18 and TRBJ1-2; D is uncertain. Germline CDR1 and CDR2: KGHSH and LQKENI. With 3 bases removed from V and 3 bases from J, the gap between germline ends came to 11 bases. The CDR3 is made up of 14 amino acids. CDR3 sequence reads: CASSPGSDYYGYTF. In DNA, the CDR3 is TGTGCCAGCTCACCCGGTTCCGACTACTATGGCTACACCTTC.

This clonotype was detected only a few times. The chain is built from TRBV11-2 and TRBJ2-1; 12 bases match TRBD2. The CDR3 consists of 15 residues. V was pared by 3 bases and J by 4 bases, with 1 base of the junction left unmatched. In germline, CDR1 is SGHAT, CDR2 FQNNGV. The DNA of the CDR3 is TGTGCCAGCAGCTTCGGACTAGCGGGGTACAATGAGCAGTTCTTC. This encodes CASSFGLAGYNEQFF. Using reference TRBV11-2 and TRBJ2-1 for the parts outside the CDR3, the full variable domain is EAGVAQSPRYKIIEKRQSVAFWCNPISGHATLYWYQQILGQGPKLLIQFQNNGVVDDSQLPKDRFSAERLKGVDSTLKIQPAKLEDSAVYLCASSFGLAGYNEQFFGPGTRLTVL.

This clonotype was found once. With a much larger clone just one base away, this may be a read error. The V call is TRBV5-4, the J call TRBJ2-7; D is uncertain. Deletions cut 4 bases from V and 2 bases from J, with 10 bases between. CDR3 length: 13 residues. Germline CDR1 reads SGHNT; CDR2 reads YYREEE (reference sequence). Here the CDR3 reads CASSQDVAYEQYF. CDR3 DNA sequence: TGTGCCAGCAGCCAGGACGTCGCCTACGAGCAGTACTTC.

This clonotype was seen a few times. The chain is built from TRBV7-3 and TRBJ2-3, with 8 bases fitting TRBD1. The J segment lost 7 bases and the V segment lost 5 bases, leaving 11 bases of the junction unmatched. Germline V gene data show CDR1 as SGHTA and CDR2 as FQGTGA. The CDR3 length is 15 residues. CDR3 residues: CASSPRQGFVNTQYF. The CDR3 nucleotides are TGTGCCAGCAGCCCCCGACAGGGGTTCGTCAATACGCAGTATTTT.

This clonotype was observed a handful of times. The CDR3 bases are TGTGCCAGCAGCCTAGGCACAGGGAAGATCTACGAGCAGTACTTC. The encoded protein is CASSLGTGKIYEQYF. The chain has TRBV7-2 and TRBJ2-7, with TRBD1 as a possible D gene (6 bases). The CDR3 loop spans 15 amino acids. Germline loops: CDR1 SGHTA, CDR2 FQGNSA. V dropped 5 bases and J dropped 3 bases, with 17 bases sitting between them.

This clonotype has a count of ten or more. The chain has TRBV6-2 or TRBV6-3 and TRBJ1-6; a possible D gene is TRBD1 (5 bases). In germline, CDR1 is MNHEY, CDR2 SVGEGT. V lost 4 bases to trimming and J lost 8 bases, with 15 bases between them. The CDR3 runs to 15 residues. CDR3 nucleotides: TGTGCCAGCAGTTTGGGACCTATTATGTATTCACCCCTCCACTTT. Protein: CASSLGPIMYSPLHF.